This paragraph reports one TCR beta chain. The antigen is unknown. The repertoire was sequenced with immunoSEQ multiplex PCR; TCRdb's copy has only in-frame clones and lacks some. There are roughly 35,000 clones in the sample; over 70% occur only once, and less than 3% lies in the top ten. Per germline, CDR1 SGDLS and CDR2 YYNGEE. The CDR3 sequence is 15 residues long. V was clipped by 0 bases and J by 5 bases, with 15 bases between them. This sample was included in a study of T cells in localized non-small cell lung cancer. Points from the study as a whole: When the top 100 tumor clones were examined, a median about 60 of them also appeared in the adjacent lung, which was paired and uninvolved.

This sequence joins TRBV9 and TRBJ2-7; tentative D call: TRBD2 (7 bases). This TCR was recovered from a woman aged 35-75 years with stage I lung adenocarcinoma. This sample comprised peripheral blood, obtained before any cancer treatment. CDR3 in DNA: TGTGCCAGCAGCGTAGAGGCGGGGGCGGTAAACGAGCAGTACTTC. Protein: CASSVEAGAVNEQYF. Based on the CDR3 plus reference TRBV9 and TRBJ2-7, the full variable domain is DSGVTQTPKHLITATGQRVTLRCSPRSGDLSVYWYQQSLDQGLQFLIQYYNGEERAKGNILERFSAQQFPDLHSELNLSSLELGDSALYFCASSVEAGAVNEQYFGPGTRLTVT.